These T cell receptor beta chains were read from a single sample in a study of blood T cells in healthy people across ages. TCRdb analysed the 5' RACE reads with MiXCR anew, one entry per CDR3 protein. The top ten clones hold 50% to 65% of a sample with over 300,000 distinct CDR3 sequences, about 52% of them seen once. The sample was blood. The origin of the receptors is a man in his sixties in good health. Both conserved end residues are trimmed from each CDR3.

V: TRBV2
CDR3: ASSAPPGLRTDTQY

V: TRBV12-3/TRBV12-4
CDR3: ASTSGDFTTDTQY

V: TRBV14
CDR3: ASSHTLTGGEQF

V: TRBV10-3
CDR3: AISPPGGRGYGYT

V: TRBV6-1
CDR3: ASSRHKETQY

V: TRBV7-9
CDR3: ASSPEGARGYEQY

V: TRBV11-2
CDR3: ASSLVSGFGNEQY

V: TRBV10-3
CDR3: AISESGTYEQY

V: TRBV11-2
CDR3: ASSSLRGRVGTEAF

V: TRBV28
CDR3: ASTLWGEQY

V: TRBV27
CDR3: ASSWRVYEQY

V: TRBV6-2/TRBV6-3
CDR3: ASSGWKEGAQY

V: TRBV24-1
CDR3: ATSDYGGNNEQF

V: TRBV12-3/TRBV12-4
CDR3: ASSLGSGGHSYNEQF

V: TRBV12-3/TRBV12-4
CDR3: ASSVGQNYEQY

V: TRBV3-1
CDR3: ASSQDLAGDRTQY

V: TRBV20-1
CDR3: SAPWVDTQY

V: TRBV9
CDR3: ASSVEETTTQY

V: TRBV9
CDR3: ASSVKAGLNTEAF

V: TRBV20-1
CDR3: SARDSVAGGKNEQF

V: TRBV14
CDR3: ASSQEIMREQY

V: TRBV11-3
CDR3: ASSPRGGGGGNNEQF

V: TRBV11-1
CDR3: ASSLGQGKAYEQY

V: TRBV6-2/TRBV6-3
CDR3: ASRPPGQGWQTQY

V: TRBV5-1
CDR3: ASSNPGTANTGELF

V: TRBV4-1
CDR3: ASSQDSRTSGRARDEQF

V: TRBV12-3/TRBV12-4
CDR3: ASSLAAGSAIEQY

V: TRBV29-1
CDR3: SVGEGSNQPQH

V: TRBV29-1
CDR3: SVILAREGGEAF

V: TRBV7-2
CDR3: ASSLGTSATYEQY

V: TRBV15
CDR3: ATSMGQHSYEQY

V: TRBV4-2
CDR3: ASSQEPSGGTYTDTQY

V: TRBV7-2
CDR3: ASSLGGAIDTQY

V: TRBV20-1
CDR3: SAHSADTQY

V: TRBV6-2/TRBV6-3
CDR3: ASKPDPFTDTQY

V: TRBV7-2
CDR3: ASSLGSGQLSYEQY

V: TRBV6-5
CDR3: ASTPDRVATYEQY

V: TRBV29-1
CDR3: SVSGSYNEQF

V: TRBV30
CDR3: AWSVAGQGQPQH

V: TRBV29-1
CDR3: SASGGGPSYEQY

V: TRBV2
CDR3: ASSPSSGLYSGANVLT

V: TRBV28
CDR3: ASNGWGSSSYEQY

V: TRBV28
CDR3: ASRGTVSYEQY

V: TRBV4-2
CDR3: ASSQLWLSREQY

V: TRBV29-1
CDR3: SVETQPRNTEAF

V: TRBV4-2
CDR3: ASSQATQGYYEQY

V: TRBV20-1
CDR3: SAGGGTISETQY

V: TRBV13
CDR3: ASSLQLGRQSSYEQY

V: TRBV3-1
CDR3: ASSQGPGPNEKLF

V: TRBV12-3/TRBV12-4
CDR3: ASSLVLAAMADTQY

V: TRBV11-2
CDR3: ASSELRLPGSEQY

V: TRBV30
CDR3: AWSVMGEQY

V: TRBV20-1
CDR3: SARDWRESYGYT

V: TRBV20-1
CDR3: SAARRVAGETQY

V: TRBV7-2
CDR3: ASSFGGTANYGYT

V: TRBV7-9
CDR3: ASSVGAGDTQY

V: TRBV6-5
CDR3: ASSQDRGSIQY